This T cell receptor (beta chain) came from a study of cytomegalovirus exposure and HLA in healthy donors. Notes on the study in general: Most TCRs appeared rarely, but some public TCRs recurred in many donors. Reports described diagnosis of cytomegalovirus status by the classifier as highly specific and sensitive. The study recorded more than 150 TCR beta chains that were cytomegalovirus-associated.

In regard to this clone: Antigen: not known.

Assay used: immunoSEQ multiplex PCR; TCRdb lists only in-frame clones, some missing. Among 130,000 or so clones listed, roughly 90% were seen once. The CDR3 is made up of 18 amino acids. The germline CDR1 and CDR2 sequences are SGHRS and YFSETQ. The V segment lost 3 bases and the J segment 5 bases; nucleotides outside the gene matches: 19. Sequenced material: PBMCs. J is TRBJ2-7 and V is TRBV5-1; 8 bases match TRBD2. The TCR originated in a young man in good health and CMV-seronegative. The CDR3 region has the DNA TGCGCCAGCAGCTCAGGGGTCCTTTCGAGCGGGGGTTCCAACGAGCAGTACTTC. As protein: CASSSGVLSSGGSNEQYF.